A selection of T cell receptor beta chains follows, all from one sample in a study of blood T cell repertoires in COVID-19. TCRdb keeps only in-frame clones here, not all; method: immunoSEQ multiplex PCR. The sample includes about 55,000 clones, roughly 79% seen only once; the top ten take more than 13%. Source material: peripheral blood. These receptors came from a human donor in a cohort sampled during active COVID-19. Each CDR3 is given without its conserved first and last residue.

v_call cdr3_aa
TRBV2 ASSRDRITNYGYT
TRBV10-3 AISDRLEADTQY
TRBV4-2 ASSQGTGGQYEQY
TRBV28 ASSLRQESYEQY
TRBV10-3 AIPDRGREYEQY
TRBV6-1 ASSEFGGRDTQY
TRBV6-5 ASSSQSLPGELF
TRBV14 ASSQDQLAGAHEQY
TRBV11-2 ASSRPGVRDTQY
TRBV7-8 ASSTRQGRKAQH
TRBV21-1 ASSKVKASGSSYEQY
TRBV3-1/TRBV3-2 ASSRRSLGGASYNEQF
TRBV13 ASSFRNEQF
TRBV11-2 ASSQQGNYGYT
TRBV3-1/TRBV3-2 ASSQDLRGEAF
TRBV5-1 ASSLPGLSGANVLT
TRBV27 ASSLLGQGRSGANVLT
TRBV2 ASSGQVNYEQY
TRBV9 ASSAGTGVVDTQY
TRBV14 ASSQTGPTTNEKLF
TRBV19 ASRKGTGSTEAF
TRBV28 ASRRDRGSNQPQH
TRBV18 ASSPPIRGQETQY
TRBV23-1 ASSQSGREGRQPQH
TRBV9 ASSVGGAKNIQY
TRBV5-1 ASSLRTQTTEAF
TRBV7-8 ASSASGTGGGQPQH
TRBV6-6 ASSKSGLDTEAF
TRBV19 ASHEDSRVDNQPQH
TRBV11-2 ASSFDRGRDSPLH
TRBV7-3 ANETGADNEQF
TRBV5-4 ASSRDRDGGYT
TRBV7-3 ASSLMGFGQASTDTQY
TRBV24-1 ATSVGTSSTDTQY
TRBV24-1 ATSDSREGNQPQH
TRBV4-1 ASSLQGTGNNEQF
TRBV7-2 ASSFPHRTSGGAVDTQY
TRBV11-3 ASSLAEGGNEQF
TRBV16 ASSPEQRAADTQY
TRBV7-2 ASRRLAGVVTDTQY
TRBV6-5 ASSYRRGRLTDTQY
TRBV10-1 ASSLAGSNEQF
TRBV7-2 ASSSQGTYEQY
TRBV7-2 ASSLTSGGVSGANVLT
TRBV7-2 ASSLDVIGVQPQH
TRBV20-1 SASQQNYGYT
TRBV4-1 ASSPHERGRYNEQF
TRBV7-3 ASSLNFFGAEQF
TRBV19 ASSRDRFYNEQF
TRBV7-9 ASGDLAGVRQQETQY
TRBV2 ASSETKQETQY
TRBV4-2 ASSPTSGGPLQETQY
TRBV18 ASSPDSNYGYT